Listed below are T cell receptor beta chains from one sample, sequenced in a study of blood T cells in healthy people across ages. MiXCR was run by TCRdb on the 5' RACE reads, yielding one entry per CDR3 protein. The data contain about 680,000 distinct CDR3 sequences, about half of them singletons. Sequenced input: blood. The receptor set was obtained from an older woman in good health. Each CDR3 is given with its conserved first and last residue. A D gene is named only where the DNA matches it firmly. A row's size may be missing; if present it is once, few, many or a size class.

V: TRBV6-5
J: TRBJ1-6
size: -
D: -
DNA: TGTGCCAGCAGTTACTCGACCGGGGGGAATTCACCCCTCCACTTT
CDR3: CASSYSTGGNSPLHF

V: TRBV14
J: TRBJ2-7
size: few
D: -
DNA: TGTGCCAGCAGCCAAGATCTCGTAGGCGAGCAGTACTTC
CDR3: CASSQDLVGEQYF

V: TRBV12-3/TRBV12-4
J: TRBJ2-1
size: -
D: TRBD2
DNA: TGTGCCAGCAGTTTAAAGGTGGGACTAGCACACAATGAGCAGTTCTTC
CDR3: CASSLKVGLAHNEQFF

V: TRBV7-2
J: TRBJ2-7
size: few
D: -
DNA: TGTGCCAGCAGCTTATGGGGGGTGGGACGGAGCTCCTACGAGCAGTACTTC
CDR3: CASSLWGVGRSSYEQYF

V: TRBV16
J: TRBJ1-6
size: few
D: -
DNA: TGTGCCAGCAGCCAATCCCGCCGGGTTAGGAATTCACCCCTCCACTTT
CDR3: CASSQSRRVRNSPLHF

V: TRBV7-2
J: TRBJ1-6
size: -
D: -
DNA: TGTGCCAGCAGCGTGCGTTGGAATTCACCCCTCCACTTT
CDR3: CASSVRWNSPLHF

V: TRBV4-3
J: TRBJ2-5
size: few
D: -
DNA: TGCGCCAGCAGCCAAGACCCCGGGAGAGGGTACCAAGAGACCCAGTACTTC
CDR3: CASSQDPGRGYQETQYF

V: TRBV6-6
J: TRBJ2-3
size: -
D: -
DNA: TGTGCCAGCATCTGGGTCGGGGGCACAGATACGCAGTATTTT
CDR3: CASIWVGGTDTQYF

V: TRBV9
J: TRBJ2-1
size: -
D: TRBD2
DNA: TGTGCCAGCAGCGTAAGTACTAGCGGGAGGAATGAGCAGTTCTTC
CDR3: CASSVSTSGRNEQFF

V: TRBV11-1
J: TRBJ1-1
size: -
D: TRBD1
DNA: TGTGCCAGCAGCCCAGGACAGGGGCTGAACACTGAAGCTTTCTTT
CDR3: CASSPGQGLNTEAFF

V: TRBV10-3
J: TRBJ2-5
size: -
D: TRBD2
DNA: TGTGCCATCAGGGCCGGGACTAGCGGGGAGACCCAGTACTTC
CDR3: CAIRAGTSGETQYF

V: TRBV7-2
J: TRBJ2-3
size: -
D: -
DNA: TGTGCCAGCAGCTTAGCGGCTGGTTTGGGAGCTACGCAGTATTTT
CDR3: CASSLAAGLGATQYF

V: TRBV7-2
J: TRBJ1-4
size: -
D: -
DNA: TGTGCCAGCAGCTCGGGACCGGGAGAAAAACTGTTTTTT
CDR3: CASSSGPGEKLFF

V: TRBV6-6
J: TRBJ1-5
size: -
D: -
DNA: TGTGCCACATCCCCTTGGAATCAGCCCCAGCATTTT
CDR3: CATSPWNQPQHF

V: TRBV28
J: TRBJ1-5
size: -
D: -
DNA: TGTGCCAGCAGGCCCCCAGGGGCCAGTAATCAGCCCCAGCATTTT
CDR3: CASRPPGASNQPQHF

V: TRBV29-1
J: TRBJ2-7
size: -
D: TRBD2
DNA: TGCAGCGTTGTTTTGGTCCCCCGACTAGCGGGGGAGTACGAGCAGTACTTC
CDR3: CSVVLVPRLAGEYEQYF

V: TRBV20-1
J: TRBJ2-3
size: -
D: -
DNA: TGCAGTGCTATCCTTGGCCTAGCGTTGGATCCAGATACGCAGTATTTT
CDR3: CSAILGLALDPDTQYF

V: TRBV7-9
J: TRBJ2-1
size: -
D: TRBD2
DNA: TGTGCCAACAGCTTAGAGGGACTAGCGTACAATGAGCAGTTCTTC
CDR3: CANSLEGLAYNEQFF

V: TRBV27
J: TRBJ2-7
size: many
D: TRBD2
DNA: TGTGCCAGCAGTTTTTCGCTAGCGGGTATTATCTACAATGAGCAGTACTTC
CDR3: CASSFSLAGIIYNEQYF

V: TRBV7-6
J: TRBJ2-7
size: few
D: -
DNA: TGTGCCAGCAGCTTAGCGTTAGGTGGAAGAGAGCAGTACTTC
CDR3: CASSLALGGREQYF

V: TRBV7-9
J: TRBJ2-7
size: few
D: TRBD2
DNA: TGTGCCAGCAGCAAGGGACCTAGCGGGAGGACCTACGAGCAGTACTTC
CDR3: CASSKGPSGRTYEQYF

V: TRBV7-2
J: TRBJ2-3
size: -
D: TRBD2
DNA: TGTGCCAGCAGCACACGACTAGCGGGAGGGTCAGATACGCAGTATTTT
CDR3: CASSTRLAGGSDTQYF

V: TRBV5-5
J: TRBJ2-5
size: -
D: TRBD2
DNA: TGTGCCAGCAGCTTGGAGGGCGGGAGAAAGACCCAGTACTTC
CDR3: CASSLEGGRKTQYF